A single sample gave rise to the 22 T cell receptor beta chains below, sequenced in a study of T-cell memory formation after mild COVID-19. TCRdb reprocessed the 5' RACE reads via MiXCR and lists one record per CDR3 protein. The profile shows over 450,000 distinct CDR3 sequences, roughly 20% of them singletons. The sample taken for sequencing was PBMCs or a T cell subset sorted from them (not recorded which). These receptors all come from an adult woman who had mild COVID-19 (a few samples of this study predate the infection). Cell type and time point are not known.

V and J are TRBV6-2 or TRBV6-3 and TRBJ2-5; D is perhaps TRBD1 (5 bases). CDR3 length: 13 residues. Trimming cost V 2 bases and J 5 bases, with 9 bases left between them. CDR1 and CDR2 from the germline V gene are MNHEY and SVGEGT. The CDR3 here is CASSYPKGETQYF. Here the CDR3 DNA reads TGTGCCAGCAGTTACCCCAAGGGGGAGACCCAGTACTTC.

The chain employs TRBV11-2 and TRBJ1-1; D is perhaps TRBD1 (6 bases). Germline CDR1 reads SGHAT; CDR2 reads FQNNGV. CDR3 length: 13 amino acids. Trimming pared 0 bases from V and 11 bases from J, leaving 13 bases between. CDR3: CASSLERRGWAFF. The CDR3 DNA reads as TGTGCCAGCAGCTTAGAACGCAGGGGTTGGGCTTTCTTT.

Turning to this clonotype: Relative to the germline gene, one junction end is altered; a read error may explain this. This sequence joins TRBV7-7 and TRBJ2-3; 7 bases match TRBD1. This CDR3 is 16 amino acids long. The V gene's germline CDR1 is SSHAT and CDR2 FNYEAQ (reference sequence). In nucleotides, the CDR3 is TGTGCTAGCAGCTTAAGAGGGGGCCACCAGGCAGATACGCAGTATTTT. It is translated as CASSLRGGHQADTQYF.

This chain joins TRBV29-1 and TRBJ2-1; TRBD1 agrees at 11 bases. The CDR3 sequence is 12 residues long. Germline V gives CDR1 SQVTM, CDR2 ANQGSEA. Trimming cost V 5 bases and J 9 bases; bases outside gene matches: 3. CDR3 residues: CSVSGQGVEQFF. Written as DNA, the CDR3 is TGCAGCGTTTCGGGACAGGGGGTTGAGCAGTTCTTC.

This clonotype was counted between two and nine times. The V gene is TRBV6-4, the J gene TRBJ2-5; 7 bases map to TRBD2. J was trimmed by 5 bases and V by 3 bases; bases with no gene match: 18. The CDR3 runs 18 residues. Germline V gives CDR1 MRHNA, CDR2 SNTAGT. Written as DNA, the CDR3 is TGTGCCAGCAGTGAATACGCGAAAGGGCGGGAGACGCGGGAGACCCAGTACTTC. Amino acid sequence: CASSEYAKGRETRETQYF.

The chain uses TRBV23-1 and TRBJ2-4, with D unresolved. Being an ORF, TRBV23-1 has a function that is uncertain. V was pared by 2 bases and J by 0 bases, with 11 bases between. The CDR3 totals 16 residues. The CDR3 sequence is CASSQPSRLAKNIQYF. In nucleotides, the CDR3 is TGCGCCAGCAGTCAACCCTCTCGACTAGCCAAAAACATTCAGTACTTC.

This clonotype was detected only a few times. The J gene is TRBJ2-3, the V gene TRBV7-9; the D is unclear. Trimming took off 7 bases at V and 4 bases at J, with 15 bases between the two ends. Germline CDR1 SEHNR, CDR2 FQNEAQ (reference sequence). There are 14 residues in the CDR3. As DNA, the CDR3 is TGTGCCAGCACCTTTGGGGTTTCGGCAGATACGCAGTATTTT. This translates into CASTFGVSADTQYF.

This clonotype has only a few counts. The chain joins TRBV6-6 to TRBJ1-2, with TRBD1 matching 7 bases. This CDR3 has 16 amino acids. Unmatched junction bases numbered 18, after V lost 6 bases and J lost 8 bases. Germline V gene data show CDR1 as MNHNY and CDR2 as SVGAGI (reference sequence). CDR3 protein: CASSPYPARTGVGYTF. The CDR3 nucleotides read TGTGCCAGCAGCCCATATCCCGCTCGGACAGGCGTCGGCTACACCTTC.

This clonotype occurred a few times. The V gene is TRBV29-1, the J gene TRBJ2-1, with 8 bases identical to TRBD2. V gave up 7 bases and J gave up 8 bases; unmatched junction bases: 16. Germline lookup yields CDR1 SQVTM and CDR2 ANQGSEA. CDR3 length equals 15 residues. The CDR3 region is CSARWSAGGRDEQFF. The CDR3 nucleotides read TGCAGCGCCCGATGGTCTGCGGGAGGTCGCGATGAGCAGTTCTTC.

This clonotype was observed a handful of times. V usage is TRBV7-9 and J usage is TRBJ2-1, with TRBD2 matching over 8 bases. Germline V CDR1 and CDR2: SEHNR, FQNEAQ (reference sequence). Trimming cost V 6 bases and J 6 bases; bases outside gene matches: 7. The CDR3 is 14 residues long. CDR3 loop: CASRPSGYTNEQFF. Written as DNA, the CDR3 is TGTGCCAGCAGGCCTAGCGGGTATACCAATGAGCAGTTCTTC.

A few counts support this clonotype. This chain connects TRBV7-9 to TRBJ1-1; D unresolved. V was pared by 5 bases and J by 1 base, with 8 bases between. This CDR3 has 13 amino acids. The germline gives CDR1 SEHNR, CDR2 FQNEAQ (reference sequence). The CDR3 reads CASSVKGNTEAFF. DNA for the CDR3: TGTGCCAGCAGCGTCAAGGGGAACACTGAAGCTTTCTTT.

CDR3 coding DNA: TGTGCCAGCAGCCGCCCTGGCGGTACCTCCTACGAGCAGTACTTC. This sequence encodes CASSRPGGTSYEQYF. This rearrangement joins TRBV4-2 to TRBJ2-7; D uncertain. V gave up 4 bases and J gave up 0 bases, with 13 bases separating them. The CDR3 has 15 amino acids. Germline CDR1 reads LGHNA; CDR2 reads YNFKEQ.

The genes are TRBV5-1 and TRBJ2-3, with 10 positions matching TRBD1. This CDR3 has 15 residues. V was pared by 4 bases and J by 5 bases, with 7 bases of the junction left unmatched. Germline lookup yields CDR1 SGHRS and CDR2 YFSETQ. CDR3 amino acids: CASSLRDRGGDTQYF. In nucleotides, the CDR3 is TGCGCCAGCAGCCTCCGGGACAGGGGTGGAGATACGCAGTATTTT.

This clonotype was seen a handful of times. CDR3 DNA sequence: TGCAGCGTTGAGGAGACAGACTACGAGCAGTACTTC. Its protein product is CSVEETDYEQYF. V and J are TRBV29-1 and TRBJ2-7, with D possibly TRBD1 on 5 matching bases. This CDR3 has 12 residues. V was shortened by 3 bases and J by 3 bases, with 9 bases between the two germline ends. The V gene's germline CDR1 is SQVTM and CDR2 ANQGSEA.

The gene calls are TRBV11-1 and TRBJ2-7; 8 nucleotides match TRBD2. The junction had 7 bases not matched to a gene; V was cut back by 5 bases and J by 4 bases. The CDR3 consists of 14 residues. Germline assignment: CDR1 SGHAT and CDR2 FQDESV (reference sequence). The CDR3 nucleotides are TGTGCCAGCAGCCTGAGCGGGAGTGAGTACGAGCAGTACTTC. It specifies CASSLSGSEYEQYF.

The DNA of the CDR3 is TGTGCCAGCTCACCCGAGGGACTAAACAATGAGCAGTTCTTC. Translation: CASSPEGLNNEQFF. The chain recombines TRBV18 with TRBJ2-1; 7 bases are a match to TRBD2. CDR3 length: 14 amino acids. V dropped 3 bases and J dropped 5; count of bases not matched to a gene: 4. The germline CDR1 and CDR2 sequences are KGHSH and LQKENI.

The chain has TRBV6-5 and TRBJ1-1, with TRBD1 identical over 10 bases. CDR1 and CDR2 from the germline V gene are MNHEY and SVGAGI. The junction had 4 bases not matched to a gene; V was cut back by 0 bases and J by 0 bases. This CDR3 is built from 17 residues. The CDR3 reads CASSYSIGQGVNTEAFF. The CDR3 coding sequence is TGTGCCAGCAGTTACTCGATAGGACAGGGGGTGAACACTGAAGCTTTCTTT.

The chain has TRBV5-4 and TRBJ2-7, with TRBD2 as a possible D gene (5 bases). Germline CDR1 reads SGHNT; CDR2 reads YYREEE (reference sequence). This CDR3 has 13 residues. V shed 5 bases and J shed 4 bases, with 13 bases lying between them. Written as DNA, the CDR3 is TGTGCCAGCAGGCCGGGAACGGAATACGAGCAGTACTTC. Translation gives CASRPGTEYEQYF.

CDR3 sequence (DNA): TGTGCCAGCAGCTTGGCCGGGACAGGGGGCTTAAGAAACACCATATATTTT. This encodes CASSLAGTGGLRNTIYF. The chain employs TRBV7-9 and TRBJ1-3; 12 positions agree with TRBD1. V gave up 3 bases and J gave up 5 bases; unmatched junction bases: 8. This CDR3 has 17 residues. CDR1 is SEHNR, CDR2 FQNEAQ, per germline (reference sequence).

The rearrangement joins TRBV18 to TRBJ2-1; TRBD2 matches 10 bases. The CDR3 contains 19 residues. The germline CDR1 and CDR2 sequences are KGHSH and LQKENI. The ends lost 0 bases at V and 0 bases at J; junction bases unmatched: 8. CDR3 in amino acids: CASSPPRLAGAISYNEQFF. Written as DNA, the CDR3 is TGTGCCAGCTCACCACCCCGGCTAGCGGGGGCTATCTCCTACAATGAGCAGTTCTTC.

The chain couples TRBV7-9 to TRBJ2-2; D possibly corresponds to TRBD1 (5 bases). V was trimmed by 2 bases and J by 3 bases, leaving 13 bases between them. The germline CDR1 and CDR2 sequences are SEHNR and FQNEAQ (reference sequence). The length of the CDR3 is 16 residues. CDR3 sequence reads: CASSLLARGDTGELFF. The CDR3, as DNA: TGTGCCAGCAGCTTATTAGCTAGGGGCGACACCGGGGAGCTGTTTTTT.

CDR3 sequence: CSATGGGTSGEQYF. The CDR3 DNA sequence: TGCAGTGCTACAGGAGGGGGGACAAGCGGCGAGCAGTACTTC. J is TRBJ2-7 and V is TRBV20-1; D could derive from TRBD1 or TRBD2 (6 bases each). V was pared by 4 bases and J by 6 bases, with 19 bases between. The CDR3 spans 14 residues. The germline gives CDR1 DFQATT, CDR2 SNEGSKA (reference sequence).